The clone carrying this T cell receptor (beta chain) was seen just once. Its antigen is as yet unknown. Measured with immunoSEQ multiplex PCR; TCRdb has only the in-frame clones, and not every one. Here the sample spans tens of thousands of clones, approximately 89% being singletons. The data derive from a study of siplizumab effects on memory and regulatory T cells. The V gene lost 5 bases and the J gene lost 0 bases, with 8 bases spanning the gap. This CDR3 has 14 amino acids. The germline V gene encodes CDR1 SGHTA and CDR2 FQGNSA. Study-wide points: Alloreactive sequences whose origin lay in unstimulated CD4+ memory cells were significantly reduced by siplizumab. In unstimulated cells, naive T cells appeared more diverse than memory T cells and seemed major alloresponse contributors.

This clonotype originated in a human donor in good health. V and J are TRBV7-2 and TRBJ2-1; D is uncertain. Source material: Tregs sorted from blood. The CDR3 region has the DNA TGTGCCAGCAGCCGTAGGAGCTCCTACAATGAGCAGTTCTTC. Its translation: CASSRRSSYNEQFF.